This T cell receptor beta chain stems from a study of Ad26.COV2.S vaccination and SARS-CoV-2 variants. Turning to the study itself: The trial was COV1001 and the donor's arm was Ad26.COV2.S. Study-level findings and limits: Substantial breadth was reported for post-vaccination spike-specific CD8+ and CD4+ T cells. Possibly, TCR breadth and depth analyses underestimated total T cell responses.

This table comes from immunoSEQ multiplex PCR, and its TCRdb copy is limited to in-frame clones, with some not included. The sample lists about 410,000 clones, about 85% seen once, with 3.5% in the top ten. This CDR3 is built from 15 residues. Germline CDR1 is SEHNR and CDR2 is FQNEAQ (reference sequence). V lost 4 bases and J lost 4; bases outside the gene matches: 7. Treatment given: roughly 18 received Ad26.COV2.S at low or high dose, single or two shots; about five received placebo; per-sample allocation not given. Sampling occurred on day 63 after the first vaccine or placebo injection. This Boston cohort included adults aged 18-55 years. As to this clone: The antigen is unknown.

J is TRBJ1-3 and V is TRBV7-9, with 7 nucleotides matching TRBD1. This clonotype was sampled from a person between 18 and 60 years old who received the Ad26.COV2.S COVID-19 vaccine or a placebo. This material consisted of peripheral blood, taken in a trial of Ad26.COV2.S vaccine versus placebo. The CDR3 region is CASSYRQGPGNTIYF. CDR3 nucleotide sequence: TGTGCCAGCAGCTACCGACAGGGCCCCGGAAACACCATATATTTT.